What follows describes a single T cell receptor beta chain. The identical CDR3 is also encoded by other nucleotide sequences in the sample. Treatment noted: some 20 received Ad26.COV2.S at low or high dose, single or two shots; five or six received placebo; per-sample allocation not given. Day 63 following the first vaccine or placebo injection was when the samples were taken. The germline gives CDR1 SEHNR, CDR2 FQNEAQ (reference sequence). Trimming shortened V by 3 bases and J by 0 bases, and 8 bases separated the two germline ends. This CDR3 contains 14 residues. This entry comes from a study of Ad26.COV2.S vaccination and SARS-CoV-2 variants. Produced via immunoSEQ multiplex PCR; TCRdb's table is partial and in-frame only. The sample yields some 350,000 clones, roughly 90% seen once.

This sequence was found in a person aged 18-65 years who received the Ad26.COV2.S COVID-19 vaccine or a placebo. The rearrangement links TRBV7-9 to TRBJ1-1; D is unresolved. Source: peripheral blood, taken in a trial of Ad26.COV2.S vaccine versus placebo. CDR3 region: CASSLASMNTEAFF. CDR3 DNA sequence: TGTGCCAGCAGCTTGGCATCCATGAACACTGAAGCTTTCTTT.